This T cell receptor (beta chain) was captured by sequencing in a study of post-analysis software for immune sequencing data (dated by TCRdb to between 2014 and 2016). Notes on the research overall: The recorded disease courses included relapsing-remitting, secondary progressive and progressive-relapsing multiple sclerosis, and some patients had no subtype annotation. The patient repertoires were set against about 12 previously published healthy control repertoires from donors whose ages ranged from roughly 6 to 26 years. A subset of samples was prepared in parallel using single-end sample barcoding, then pooled and co-amplified after Illumina adapter ligation. Points the paper makes about the study in general: The control group was slightly older than the multiple sclerosis patient group. Patients showed significantly higher frequencies than controls for roughly five TRBV segments, among them TRBV5-6, TRBV5-1 and TRBV20-1. Direct clustering with F measure showed strong co-clustering of samples prepared in the same batch, prompting a batch-effect correction. Compared with controls, multiple sclerosis patients had significantly lower normalized Chao1 diversity, a finding suggesting substantial peripheral T-cell clonal expansion.

TCR beta repertoires were profiled from peripheral blood of approximately 13 young patients with multiple sclerosis to demonstrate the VDJtools post-analysis software. The patients with multiple sclerosis were children and adolescents between about 6 and 17 years of age. This clonotype was seen only a few times. Its binding antigen is unknown. Base quality data are lacking; no much larger clone is found one base away. Libraries were built with PCR. The sequencing machine was an Illumina HiSeq 2500. Unique molecular identifiers were incorporated into TCR beta cDNA libraries to reduce PCR and sequencing biases. Per 1 to 10 million input T cells, some 500,000 cDNA molecules were obtained, such that each molecule approximated one T cell. The patient libraries were prepared and sequenced with the same protocol used for the earlier healthy control dataset. Samples belonging to the same batch were prepared together, multiplexed and sequenced on a shared HiSeq lane. In the source study's methods: Raw barcoded reads were processed with MIGEC, discarding single-read molecular identifier groups before consensus assembly and CDR3 extraction. Clonotype tables were post-analysed with VDJtools, and diversity was normalized by down-sampling all datasets to the smallest sample size. Repertoire overlap clustering matched CDR3 amino acid but not nucleotide sequences to correct batch-related cross-sample contamination. TCRdb reworked the public reads: Q25 trimming with fastp, MiXCR clone assembly, productive beta chains retained. Each entry is one CDR3 protein sequence, shown with its most common DNA and genes. Here the V and J calls rest on TCRdb's processing, not on the authors' analysis. The sample table contains under 900,000 distinct CDR3 sequences; only one count was recorded for approximately 53% of them. Roughly 4.4% of the sample is in the top ten clones.

Taken from the germline V gene, the CDR1 and CDR2 loops are SQVTM and ANQGSEA. Trimming costs V 7 bases and J 6 bases, and their ends lie 11 bases apart. From the cysteine through the phenylalanine, the CDR3 covers 11 amino acids. Solely the CDR3 DNA is kept, with 33 bases framed from the first base. The sequenced sample was blood. Here the chain combines TRBV29-1 and TRBJ2-3; TRBD1 is a possible D gene, resting on 5 matching bases. This clonotype was sampled from a girl aged 10-17 years with multiple sclerosis. The CDR3 in this case is CSGTPGDTQYF. At the DNA level, the sequence is TGCAGCGGGACCCCAGGGGATACGCAGTATTTT.